The 9 T cell receptor delta chains listed next were all sequenced from one sample in a study of gamma-delta chains in newborns, infants, children. TCRdb reanalysed the reads via CATT. This sample has over 4,500 delta-chain clones, with roughly 3.9% found just once. Sequencing was carried out using blood. These receptors were obtained from a child who was a newborn, infant or young child, either healthy, febrile or measles-vaccinated (not recorded which).

This clone was seen a few times. A read error is likely here: a far larger clone is one base away. The identical CDR3 is also encoded by other nucleotide sequences in the sample. The chain joins TRDV3 to TRDJ2; the match to TRDD3 covers 12 bases. CDR1 and CDR2 (germline): TVYSNPD, GDNSRS (reference sequence). The CDR3 totals 16 residues. The CDR3 loop reads CAFTAGGYGLTAQLFF. In DNA form, the CDR3 reads TGTGCCTTTACCGCTGGGGGATACGGATTGACAGCACAACTCTTCTTC. Together with reference TRDV3 and TRDJ2, the CDR3 gives the full variable domain: CDKVTQSSPDQTVASGSEVVLLCTYDTVYSNPDLFWYRIRPDYSFQFVFYGDNSRSEGADFTQGRFSVKHILTQKAFHLVISPVRTEDSATYYCAFTAGGYGLTAQLFFGKGTQLIVEP.

A remark on this clone: TCRdb records a much larger clone's protein for this DNA, with a difference at residue 13 that likely arises from a read error; the protein given is the translation of the DNA. This chain uses TRDV1 with TRDJ2, with 8 bases that match TRDD3. Germline V gene sequence: CDR1 TSWWSYY, CDR2 QGS. This CDR3 is built from 18 residues. J was trimmed by 6 bases and V by 1 base; bases with no gene match: 13. The CDR3 loop reads CALGERENWGVLAAQLFF. DNA of the CDR3: TGTGCTCTTGGGGAACGAGAAAACTGGGGGGTCTTGGCAGCACAACTCTTCTTT.

A note on this clone: The mismatch at residue 4 between this DNA's translation and the TCRdb protein of a much larger clone likely reflects a read error; the protein shown is translated from the DNA. The V and J genes are TRDV1 and TRDJ2; 9 bases match TRDD2. Germline V gives CDR1 TSWWSYY, CDR2 QGS. This CDR3 comprises 18 residues. The CDR3 sequence: CALEELHLPTVLTAQLFF. The CDR3 DNA sequence: TGTGCTCTTGAGGAACTCCACCTTCCTACGGTACTGACAGCACAACTCTTCTTT.

This clone was seen a handful of times. An end of the junction does not agree with germline; a read error may underlie this. This chain links TRDV1 with TRDJ1; TRDD3 matches 8 bases. Germline-derived CDR1 and CDR2 are TSWWSYY and QGS. This CDR3 spans 18 amino acids. This CDR3 is CALGEKTYWGLYTDQLIF. In DNA, the CDR3 is TGTGCTCTTGGGGAAAAGACGTACTGGGGGCTGTACACCGATCAACTCATCTTT.

As to this clone: A far more abundant clone sits one base away, making this likely a read error. Other DNA sequences in this specimen translate into the identical CDR3. The chain links TRAV29/DV5 to TRDJ2, with 13 bases fitting TRDD3. The CDR3 loop spans 21 amino acids. Germline lookup yields CDR1 NSMFDY and CDR2 ISSIKDK. CDR3 protein: CAASGIWPLYWGIRRAAQLFF. CDR3 in DNA: TGTGCGGCAAGCGGAATTTGGCCGCTCTACTGGGGGATACGGAGGGCAGCACAACTCTTCTTT.

This clone was observed a few times. The protein TCRdb lists belongs to a much larger clone and differs from this DNA's translation at residue 12, which points to a read error; the protein shown is made from the DNA. This chain joins TRDV1 and TRDJ3, with D possibly TRDD1 on 5 matching bases. Trimming removed 5 bases from V and 2 bases from J, with 22 bases in between. Germline loops: CDR1 TSWWSYY, CDR2 QGS. The CDR3 is made up of 20 amino acids. The CDR3 coding sequence is TGTGCTCTTGGGTCCAGAAATCCGCTCCCGAGCCCCTGGGACACCCGACAGATGTTTTTC. As protein: CALGSRNPLPSPWDTRQMFF.

Of note for this clone: TCRdb's listed protein matches a much larger clone and diverges from this DNA's translation at residue 4, likely through a read error; the protein shown comes from the DNA. The J gene is TRDJ3, the V gene TRDV2; TRDD3 aligns across 9 bases. With 5 bases clipped from V and 0 bases from J, the junction kept 10 bases outside the gene matches. The CDR3 contains 19 residues. Looked up from germline, CDR1 is GEAIGNYY and CDR2 is EKD. The DNA for the CDR3 is TGTGCCTGTGGCGTTACTGGGGGACCTAGCTCCTGGGACACCCGACAGATGTTTTTC. The encoded protein is CACGVTGGPSSWDTRQMFF.

This clone showed up just a few times. TCRdb lists the protein of a much larger clone for this DNA, which differs at residue 5, so this is likely a read error; the protein given here is translated from the DNA itself. This chain connects TRDV1 to TRDJ1; possible D gene TRDD3, 7 bases. The CDR3 has 19 residues. The germline gives CDR1 TSWWSYY, CDR2 QGS. V gave up 4 bases and J gave up 6 bases, with 30 bases separating them. The DNA for the CDR3 is TGTGCTCTTGGGGGACTCACTTCCTCACTTGTACTGGGGAGGCATAAACTCATCTTT. The encoded protein is CALGGLTSSLVLGRHKLIF.

Concerning this clone: The protein recorded in TCRdb matches a much larger clone and deviates from this DNA's translation at residue 15, suggesting a read error; the protein here is obtained by translating the DNA. This chain connects TRDV1 to TRDJ2; maybe TRDD3 (5 bases). From germline, CDR1 is TSWWSYY and CDR2 QGS. The CDR3 extends over 18 amino acids. CDR3 protein: CALGDRPPGIPLTAKLFF. CDR3 bases: TGTGCTCTTGGGGACCGGCCCCCCGGGATCCCTTTGACAGCAAAACTCTTCTTT.